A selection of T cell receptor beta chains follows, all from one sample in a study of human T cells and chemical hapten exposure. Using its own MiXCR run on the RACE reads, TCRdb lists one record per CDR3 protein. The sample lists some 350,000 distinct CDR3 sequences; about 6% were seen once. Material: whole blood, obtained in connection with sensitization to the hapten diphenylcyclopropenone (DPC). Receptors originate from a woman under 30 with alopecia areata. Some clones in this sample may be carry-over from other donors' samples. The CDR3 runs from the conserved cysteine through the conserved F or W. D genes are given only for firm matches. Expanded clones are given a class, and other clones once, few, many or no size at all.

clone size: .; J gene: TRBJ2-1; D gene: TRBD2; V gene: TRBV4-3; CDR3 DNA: TGCGCCAGCAGCCCCCAGCGGGGGGGCCCCGAGCAGTTCTTC; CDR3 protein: CASSPQRGGPEQFF
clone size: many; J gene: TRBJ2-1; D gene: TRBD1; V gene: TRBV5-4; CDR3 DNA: TGTGCCAGCAGCTTGGGACAGGGCCTCTCCTACAATGAGCAGTTCTTC; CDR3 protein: CASSLGQGLSYNEQFF
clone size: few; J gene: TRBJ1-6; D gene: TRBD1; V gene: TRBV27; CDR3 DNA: TGTGCCAGCAGTTCCGCCGGGACAGCAAATTCACCCCTCCACTTT; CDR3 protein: CASSSAGTANSPLHF
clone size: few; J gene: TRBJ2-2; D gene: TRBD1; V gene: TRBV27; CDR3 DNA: TGTGCCAGCAGAACGGAGACAGGGTATACCGGGGAGCTGTTTTTT; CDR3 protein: CASRTETGYTGELFF
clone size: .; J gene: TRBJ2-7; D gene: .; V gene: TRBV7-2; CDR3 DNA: TGTGCCAGCAGCACCTGGACGGGGTACTTCTACGAGCAGTACTTC; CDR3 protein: CASSTWTGYFYEQYF
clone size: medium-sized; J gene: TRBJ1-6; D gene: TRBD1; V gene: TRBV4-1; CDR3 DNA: TGCGCCAGCAGCCAAGTTGGACAGGTTGCACCCCTCCACTTT; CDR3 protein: CASSQVGQVAPLHF
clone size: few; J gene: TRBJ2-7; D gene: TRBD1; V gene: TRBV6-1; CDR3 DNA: TGTGCCAGCACCCTCTTCTATGGAGGGACAGGGGCCCCGCACTCCTACGAGCAGTACTTC; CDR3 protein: CASTLFYGGTGAPHSYEQYF
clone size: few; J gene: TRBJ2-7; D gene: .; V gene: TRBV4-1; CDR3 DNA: TGCGCCAGCAGCCGTTTAGGACGATCCTTCTCCTACGAGCAGTACTTC; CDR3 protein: CASSRLGRSFSYEQYF
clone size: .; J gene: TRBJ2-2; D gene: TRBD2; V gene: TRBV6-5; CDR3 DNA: TGTGCCAGCAGTTACTCTAGCGGGGGGGCCACCGGGGAGCTGTTTTTT; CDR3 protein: CASSYSSGGATGELFF
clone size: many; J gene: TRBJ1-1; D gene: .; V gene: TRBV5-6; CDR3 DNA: TGTGCCAGCAGCTTGTATAGGACACCAGCTGGTGCTTTCTTT; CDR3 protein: CASSLYRTPAGAFF
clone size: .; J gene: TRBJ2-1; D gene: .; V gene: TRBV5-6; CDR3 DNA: TGTGCCAGCAGCGGACCCGAGGGCATCAATGAGCAGTTCTTC; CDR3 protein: CASSGPEGINEQFF
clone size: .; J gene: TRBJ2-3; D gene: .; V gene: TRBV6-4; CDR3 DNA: TGTGCCAGCAGTGGGGGGTTAGACGCAGATACGCAGTATTTT; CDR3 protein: CASSGGLDADTQYF
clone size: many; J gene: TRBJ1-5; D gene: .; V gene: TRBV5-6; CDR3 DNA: TGTGCCAGCAGCCTGAACGGTCCATATAGCAATCAGCCCCAGCATTTT; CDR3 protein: CASSLNGPYSNQPQHF
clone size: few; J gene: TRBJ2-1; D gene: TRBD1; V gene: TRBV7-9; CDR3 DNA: TGTGCCAGCAGCCCGGGACAGGACCCCTACAATGAGCAGTTCTTC; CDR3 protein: CASSPGQDPYNEQFF
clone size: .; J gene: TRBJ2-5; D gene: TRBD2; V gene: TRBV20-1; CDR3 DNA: TGCAGTGCTCGTGGGCCTAGCGGGGGGGCTTACGGGACCCAGTACTTC; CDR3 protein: CSARGPSGGAYGTQYF
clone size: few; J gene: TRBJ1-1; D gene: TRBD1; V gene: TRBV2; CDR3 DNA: TGTGCCAGCGGGTTGGACAGGGCGAGGTCTGAAGCTTTCTTT; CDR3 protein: CASGLDRARSEAFF
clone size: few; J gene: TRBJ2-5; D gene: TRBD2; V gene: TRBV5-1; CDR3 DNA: TGCGCCAGCAGCTCCCGGATCGGGACTAGTGGAGAGACCCAGTACTTC; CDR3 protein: CASSSRIGTSGETQYF
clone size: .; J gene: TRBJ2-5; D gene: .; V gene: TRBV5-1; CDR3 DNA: TGCGCCAGCACCCTCGAGGGAGACTACTCCATCCAGTACTTC; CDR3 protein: CASTLEGDYSIQYF
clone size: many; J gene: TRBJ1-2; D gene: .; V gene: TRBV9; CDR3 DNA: TGTGCCAGCAGCGTAGGTGGGAGGGGTGACTATGGCTACACCTTC; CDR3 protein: CASSVGGRGDYGYTF
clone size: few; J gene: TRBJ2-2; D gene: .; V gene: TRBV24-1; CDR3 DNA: TGTGCCACCAGTGGGACAGCTAACACCGGGGAGCTGTTTTTT; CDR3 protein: CATSGTANTGELFF
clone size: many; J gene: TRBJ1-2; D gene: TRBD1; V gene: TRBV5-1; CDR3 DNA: TGCGCCAGCAGCCAAATTACCGGACAGGAGGGCTACACCTTC; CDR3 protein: CASSQITGQEGYTF
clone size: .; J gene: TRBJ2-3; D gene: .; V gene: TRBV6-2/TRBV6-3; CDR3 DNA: TGTGCCAGCAGCAGCAGGCACACAGATACGCAGTATTTT; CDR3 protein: CASSSRHTDTQYF
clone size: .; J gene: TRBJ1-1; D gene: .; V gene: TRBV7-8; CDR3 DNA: TGTGCCAGCAGCCCCGGGCGGCAGTTGAACACTGAAGCTTTCTTT; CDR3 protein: CASSPGRQLNTEAFF
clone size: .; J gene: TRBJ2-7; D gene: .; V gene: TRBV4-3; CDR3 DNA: TGCGCCAGCAGCCAAGATGGTATGGGGGAGCAGTACTTC; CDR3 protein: CASSQDGMGEQYF
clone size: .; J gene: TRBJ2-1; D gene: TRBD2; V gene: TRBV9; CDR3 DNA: TGTGCCAGCAGCGTACGGGGGGTGACATACAATGAGCAGTTCTTC; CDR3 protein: CASSVRGVTYNEQFF
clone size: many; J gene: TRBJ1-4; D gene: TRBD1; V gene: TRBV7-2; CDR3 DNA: TGTGCCAGCAGCGATCCCCCAACAGGGGAAGCTAATGAAAAACTGTTTTTT; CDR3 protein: CASSDPPTGEANEKLFF
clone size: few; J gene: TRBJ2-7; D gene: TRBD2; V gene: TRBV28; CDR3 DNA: TGTGCCAGCAGTCTAGAACGTAGCGGGAACCCCTACGAGCAGTACTTC; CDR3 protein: CASSLERSGNPYEQYF
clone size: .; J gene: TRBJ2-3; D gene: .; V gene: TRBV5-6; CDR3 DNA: TGTGCCAGCAGCTATGTCCCTAGCACAGATACGCAGTATTTT; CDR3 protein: CASSYVPSTDTQYF
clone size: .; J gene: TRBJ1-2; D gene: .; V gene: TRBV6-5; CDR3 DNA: TGTGCCAGCAGCCCCCGTATGGCAAACTATGGCTACACCTTC; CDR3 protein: CASSPRMANYGYTF
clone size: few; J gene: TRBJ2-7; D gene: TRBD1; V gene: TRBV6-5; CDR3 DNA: TGTGCCAGCACCGGTGGACAGGGTGACGAGCAGTACTTC; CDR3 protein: CASTGGQGDEQYF
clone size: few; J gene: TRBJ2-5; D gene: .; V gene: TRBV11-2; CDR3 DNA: TGTGCCAGCAGCTCTAGCTTGGTCCGAGGACCGGGGGCCCAGTACTTC; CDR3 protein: CASSSSLVRGPGAQYF
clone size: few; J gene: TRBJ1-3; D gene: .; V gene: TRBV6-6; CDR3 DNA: TGTGCCAGCAGTTACGGCGATAGCTCTGGAAACACCATATATTTT; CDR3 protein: CASSYGDSSGNTIYF
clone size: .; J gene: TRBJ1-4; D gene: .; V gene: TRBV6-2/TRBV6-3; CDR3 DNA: TGTGCCAGCACCTCCCCGGGGAGACAGGATGAAAAACTGTTTTTT; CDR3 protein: CASTSPGRQDEKLFF
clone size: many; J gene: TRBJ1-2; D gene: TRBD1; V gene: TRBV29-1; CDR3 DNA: TGCAGCGTTGCCCGAACCGGGACAGGGATCACCTATGGCTACACCTTC; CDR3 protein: CSVARTGTGITYGYTF
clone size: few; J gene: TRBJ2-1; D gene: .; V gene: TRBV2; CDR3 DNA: TGTGCCAGCGGGATGAGCTCCTACAATGAGCAGTTCTTC; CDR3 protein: CASGMSSYNEQFF
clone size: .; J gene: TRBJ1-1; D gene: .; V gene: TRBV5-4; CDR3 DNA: TGTGCCAGCAGCTTGGTAGGTTCAGGGAGCACTGAAGCTTTCTTT; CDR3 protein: CASSLVGSGSTEAFF
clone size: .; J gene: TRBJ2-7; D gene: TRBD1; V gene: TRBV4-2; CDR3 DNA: TGTGCCAGCAGCCCTGAGGGACAGGGGGCCGGAGAGCAGTACTTC; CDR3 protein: CASSPEGQGAGEQYF
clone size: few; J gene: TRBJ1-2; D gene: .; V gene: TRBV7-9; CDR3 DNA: TGTGCCAGCAGATACGACCTAAACTCTAACTATGGCTACACCTTC; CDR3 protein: CASRYDLNSNYGYTF
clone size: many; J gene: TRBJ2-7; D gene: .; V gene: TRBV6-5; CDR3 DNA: TGTGCCAGCAGTTACGCCGGACAGACCTACGAGCAGTACTTC; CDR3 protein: CASSYAGQTYEQYF
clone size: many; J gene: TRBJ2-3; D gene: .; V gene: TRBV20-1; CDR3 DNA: TGCAGTGCTAGCCCTACAAACACAGATACGCAGTATTTT; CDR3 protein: CSASPTNTDTQYF
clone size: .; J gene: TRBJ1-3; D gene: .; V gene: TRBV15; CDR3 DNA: TGTGCCACCAGCAGAGATACACTGACTGGAGGAAACACCATATATTTT; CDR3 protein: CATSRDTLTGGNTIYF
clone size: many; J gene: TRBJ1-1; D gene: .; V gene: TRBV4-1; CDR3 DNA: TGCGCCAGCAGCCAAGATCCGGCTTTGAACACTGAAGCTTTCTTT; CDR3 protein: CASSQDPALNTEAFF
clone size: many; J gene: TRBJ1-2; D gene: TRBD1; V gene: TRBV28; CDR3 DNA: TGTGCCAGCAGGCCTTCGACAGGGGCGGCGGGTGGCTACACCTTC; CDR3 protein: CASRPSTGAAGGYTF
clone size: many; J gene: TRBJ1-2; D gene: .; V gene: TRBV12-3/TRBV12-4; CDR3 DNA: TGTGCCAGCAGCCGCAGGGCAAACTATGGCTACACCTTC; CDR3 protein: CASSRRANYGYTF
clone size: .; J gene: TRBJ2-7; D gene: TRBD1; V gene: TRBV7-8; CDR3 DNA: TGTGCCAGCAGCTTTGGGGACAGGGCCACCTACGAGCAGTACTTC; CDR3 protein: CASSFGDRATYEQYF
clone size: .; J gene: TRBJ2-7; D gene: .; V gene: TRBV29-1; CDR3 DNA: TGCAGCGCCCGGGACAACTACGAGCAGTACTTC; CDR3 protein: CSARDNYEQYF
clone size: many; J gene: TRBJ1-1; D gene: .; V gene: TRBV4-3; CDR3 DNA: TGCGCCAGCAGCCAACTCACAGGGAACACTGAAGCTTTCTTT; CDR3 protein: CASSQLTGNTEAFF
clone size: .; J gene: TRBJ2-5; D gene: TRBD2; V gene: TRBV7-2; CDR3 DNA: TGTGCCAGCAGCCCTGGGGGAGGGATTGAGACCCAGTACTTC; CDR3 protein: CASSPGGGIETQYF
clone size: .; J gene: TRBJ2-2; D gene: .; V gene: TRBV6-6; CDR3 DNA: TGTGCCAGCAGTTCCCTGAGAGCGAACACCGGGGAGCTGTTTTTT; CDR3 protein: CASSSLRANTGELFF
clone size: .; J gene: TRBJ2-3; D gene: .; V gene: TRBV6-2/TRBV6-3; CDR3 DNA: TGTGCCAGCCGACAGGCAGCCACAGATACGCAGTATTTT; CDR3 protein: CASRQAATDTQYF
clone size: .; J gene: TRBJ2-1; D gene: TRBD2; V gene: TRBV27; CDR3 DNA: TGTGCCAGCACCCCTCTAGCGGGTAAGCACAATGAGCAGTTCTTC; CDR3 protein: CASTPLAGKHNEQFF
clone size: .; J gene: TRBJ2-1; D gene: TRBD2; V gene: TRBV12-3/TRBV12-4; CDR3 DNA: TGTGCCAGCAGTTTACCCGGGGGGTCAGCCTCCTACAATGAGCAGTTCTTC; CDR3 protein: CASSLPGGSASYNEQFF
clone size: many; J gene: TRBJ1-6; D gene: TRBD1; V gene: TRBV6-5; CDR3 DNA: TGTGCCAGCAGTGCCAGGACAGGGGTCGATAATTCACCCCTCCACTTT; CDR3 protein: CASSARTGVDNSPLHF
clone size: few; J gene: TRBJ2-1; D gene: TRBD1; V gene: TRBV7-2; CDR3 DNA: TGTGCCAGCAGCCCGGGACAGGAAGCCTACAATGAGCAGTTCTTC; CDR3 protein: CASSPGQEAYNEQFF
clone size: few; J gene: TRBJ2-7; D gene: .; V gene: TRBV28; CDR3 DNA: TGTGCCAGCAGCTCCTTTGGGGTAGGTATGACCTACGAGCAGTACTTC; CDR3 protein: CASSSFGVGMTYEQYF
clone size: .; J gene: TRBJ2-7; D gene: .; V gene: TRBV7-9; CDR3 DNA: TGTGCCAGCAGCCCGGGGGTACTTGAGCAGTACTTC; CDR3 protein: CASSPGVLEQYF
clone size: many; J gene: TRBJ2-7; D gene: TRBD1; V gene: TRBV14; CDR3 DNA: TGTGCCAGCAGCCCTCTTGGGACAGGGGACAGGGAGCAGTACTTC; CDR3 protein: CASSPLGTGDREQYF
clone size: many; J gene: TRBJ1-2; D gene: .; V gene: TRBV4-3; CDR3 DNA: TGCGCCAGCAGCCAAGATCCCGGGCGGTGGGGGGATGGCTACACCTTC; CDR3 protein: CASSQDPGRWGDGYTF